The 23 T cell receptor beta chains presented below share a single source sample, sequenced in a study of blood T cell repertoires in COVID-19. The protocol was immunoSEQ multiplex PCR, while the TCRdb copy is restricted to in-frame clones and leaves out a portion. The repertoire includes approximately 110,000 clones, more than 85% of them detected once, and 2.1% sits in the top ten. Material: peripheral blood. Receptors originate from a man aged 45-60 years with COVID-19, enrolled during active disease.

The chain is built from TRBV2 and TRBJ1-4; possible D gene TRBD1, 6 bases. Trimming cost V 3 bases and J 4 bases, with 12 bases left between them. CDR1 and CDR2 (germline): SNHLY, FYNNEI. This CDR3 has 15 amino acids. CDR3 nucleotides: TGTGCCAGCAGTGAGCTCGGACAGCTTAATGAAAAACTGTTTTTT. Translated: CASSELGQLNEKLFF.

In this sample, this clone turned up once. This chain links TRBV4-3 with TRBJ2-3; TRBD2 agrees at 7 bases. J was trimmed by 0 bases and V by 0 bases; bases with no gene match: 9. CDR3 length: 18 residues. Germline CDR1 reads LGHNA; CDR2 reads YSLEER. CDR3 in amino acids: CASSQDLAGVGSTDTQYF. As DNA, the CDR3 is TGCGCCAGCAGCCAAGATCTGGCGGGAGTGGGAAGCACAGATACGCAGTATTTT.

This chain joins TRBV3-1 (or the pseudogene TRBV3-2) and TRBJ1-2; a possible D gene is TRBD1 (6 bases). CDR3 length equals 15 residues. Trimming pared 1 base from V and 6 bases from J, leaving 15 bases between. Per germline, CDR1 LGHDT and CDR2 YNNKEL (reference sequence). CDR3 residues: CASSQVGGARDGYTF. The CDR3 DNA reads as TGTGCCAGCAGCCAAGTAGGGGGGGCGCGGGATGGCTACACCTTC.

J is TRBJ2-7 and V is TRBV6-5; 12 positions agree with TRBD2. The trim removed 5 bases at V and 0 bases at J, leaving 2 bases unmatched. CDR3 length: 15 amino acids. Germline CDR1 MNHEY, CDR2 SVGAGI. The CDR3 DNA sequence: TGTGCCAGCAGTATGACTAGCGGGAGCTCCTACGAGCAGTACGTC. This sequence encodes CASSMTSGSSYEQYV.

This clone was observed a handful of times. The chain employs TRBV21-1 and TRBJ1-2. TRBV21-1 is recorded as a pseudogene. The length of the CDR3 is 17 residues. The CDR3 region is CASSKWNPGRGRYGYTF. CDR3 DNA sequence: TGTGCCAGCAGCAAATGGAATCCCGGGAGAGGACGCTATGGCTACACCTTC.

The chain couples TRBV28 to TRBJ2-3, with no clear D. The CDR3 has 15 residues. Germline CDR1 is MDHEN and CDR2 is SYDVKM. V gave up 7 bases and J gave up 0 bases, with 14 bases separating them. The CDR3 is CASKNPGPSTDTQYF. CDR3 coding DNA: TGTGCCAGCAAAAATCCGGGTCCTAGCACAGATACGCAGTATTTT.

V is TRBV6-5 and J is TRBJ1-2, with 7 positions matching TRBD1. Germline CDR1 and CDR2: MNHEY and SVGAGI. The length of the CDR3 is 11 residues. V trimming: 5 bases; J trimming: 8 bases; junction bases outside the gene matches: 2. CDR3 sequence reads: CASSQGDGYTF. In nucleotides, the CDR3 is TGTGCCAGCAGTCAGGGGGACGGCTACACCTTC.

The genes are TRBV6-2 or TRBV6-3 and TRBJ2-7; TRBD2 matches 11 bases. There are 15 residues in the CDR3. V shed 6 bases, J shed 3 bases, and the junction held 7 bases outside the gene matches. Per germline, CDR1 MNHEY and CDR2 SVGEGT. The CDR3 DNA sequence: TGTGCCAGCAGCCGAGGGACTAGCGGAAACTACGAGCAGTACGTC. Residues: CASSRGTSGNYEQYV.

The chain uses TRBV9 and TRBJ1-4; D is possibly TRBD1 (6 bases). Trimming took 4 bases from V and 7 from J, leaving 17 bases between them. This CDR3 spans 15 amino acids. The V gene's germline CDR1 is SGDLS and CDR2 YYNGEE. CDR3 in amino acids: CASSHLQGSGEKLFF. As DNA, the CDR3 is TGTGCCAGCAGCCACCTCCAGGGGAGTGGTGAAAAACTGTTTTTT.

This chain joins TRBV4-1 and TRBJ2-7, with 7 bases aligning to TRBD2. With V trimmed by 1 base and J by 3 bases, 6 bases remained unmatched. The CDR3 contains 15 residues. Germline CDR1 reads MGHRA; CDR2 reads YSYEKL. CDR3 region: CASSQVGTNDYEQYF. CDR3 bases: TGCGCCAGCAGCCAAGTTGGGACTAATGACTACGAGCAGTACTTC.

This sequence joins TRBV30 and TRBJ2-1; TRBD2 agrees at 10 bases. This CDR3 comprises 15 residues. Germline V gene lookup returns CDR1 GTSNPN and CDR2 SVGIG (reference sequence). The V and J ends lost 2 bases and 5 bases, in that order; junction bases with no gene match: 6. The CDR3 DNA sequence: TGTGCCTGGAGTTTTGGTAGCGGGAGGAACAATGAGCAGTTCTTC. The encoded protein is CAWSFGSGRNNEQFF.

The chain couples TRBV6-5 to TRBJ1-1, with TRBD1 matching 9 bases. Germline values: CDR1 MNHEY, CDR2 SVGAGI. Trimming took 8 bases from V and 2 from J; bases not matched to a gene: 9. This CDR3 has 15 residues. CDR3 bases: TGTGCCAGCCGGGACAGGGCGTTTGGAAACACTGAAGCTTTCTTT. This gives the protein CASRDRAFGNTEAFF.

The gene calls are TRBV6-5 and TRBJ1-1, with D unresolved. Trimming left V 4 bases short and J 0 bases short, with 9 bases between. Germline CDR1 is MNHEY and CDR2 is SVGAGI. The length of the CDR3 is 14 residues. This CDR3 reads CASSWTGMNTEAFF. The DNA for the CDR3 is TGTGCCAGCAGTTGGACGGGAATGAACACTGAAGCTTTCTTT.

J is TRBJ2-3 and V is TRBV29-1; no clear D gene. The V and J ends lost 1 base and 0 bases respectively, with 14 bases between them. The CDR3 covers 16 residues. Germline V gives CDR1 SQVTM, CDR2 ANQGSEA. The CDR3 DNA is TGCAGCGTTGAAGGGAGATCCCTAACTAGCACAGATACGCAGTATTTT. Its translation: CSVEGRSLTSTDTQYF.

The chain recombines TRBV18 with TRBJ2-5; tentatively, D is TRBD1 (6 bases). This CDR3 comprises 14 residues. Trimming took off 3 bases at V and 1 base at J, with 9 bases between the two ends. The V gene's germline CDR1 is KGHSH and CDR2 LQKENI. DNA of the CDR3: TGTGCCAGCTCACCCCGGGACATCCAAGAGACCCAGTACTTC. It specifies CASSPRDIQETQYF.

This clone came up a few times. V usage is TRBV7-2 and J usage is TRBJ2-7; D gene unclear. This CDR3 spans 13 amino acids. V dropped 1 base and J dropped 3 bases, with 7 bases sitting between them. Germline CDR1 is SGHTA and CDR2 is FQGNSA. CDR3 loop: CASSLVLYYEQYF. CDR3 in DNA: TGTGCCAGCAGCTTAGTCCTGTACTACGAGCAGTACTTC. Variable domain in full (rest from reference TRBV7-2 and TRBJ2-7): GAGVSQSPSNKVTEKGKDVELRCDPISGHTALYWYRQSLGQGLEFLIYFQGNSAPDKSGLPSDRFSAERTGGSVSTLTIQRTQQEDSAVYLCASSLVLYYEQYFGPGTRLTVT.

J is TRBJ2-2 and V is TRBV7-3; 10 positions agree with TRBD2. This CDR3 region has 16 residues. Germline V CDR1 and CDR2: SGHTA, FQGTGA. V lost 5 bases to trimming and J lost 3 bases; unmatched junction nucleotides: 6. As DNA, the CDR3 is TGTGCCAGCAGCCCAACCGGGACTAGCGACACCGGGGAGCTGTTTTTT. Its protein is CASSPTGTSDTGELFF.

This clone was seen once. The rearrangement uses TRBV24-1 and TRBJ2-1, with TRBD1 identical over 11 bases. Germline V gene sequence: CDR1 KGHDR, CDR2 SFDVKD. The length of the CDR3 is 16 residues. The V gene end was trimmed by 4 bases and the J gene end by 4 bases; junction bases not matched to a gene: 5. CDR3 amino acids: CATSETGTGGYNEQFF. The CDR3 DNA follows: TGTGCCACCAGTGAAACCGGGACAGGGGGTTACAATGAGCAGTTCTTC.

The V gene is TRBV2, the J gene TRBJ1-4; the match to TRBD1 covers 8 bases. Losses at the gene ends were 8 bases for V and 7 bases for J; bases not matched to a gene: 12. Germline CDR1 is SNHLY and CDR2 is FYNNEI. CDR3 length equals 15 residues. CDR3 sequence: CASETGQGASEKLFF. In DNA form, the CDR3 reads TGTGCCAGCGAGACAGGCCAGGGGGCAAGTGAAAAACTGTTTTTT.

This chain links TRBV7-6 with TRBJ2-7; D gene unclear. This CDR3 comprises 16 residues. Trimming pared 3 bases from V and 0 bases from J, leaving 15 bases between. The germline V gene has CDR1 SGHVS and CDR2 FNYEAQ. The CDR3 coding sequence is TGTGCCAGCAGCTTGGGCCGGCCTAAGAGCTCCTACGAGCAGTACGTC. Its translation: CASSLGRPKSSYEQYV.

This clone was picked up one time. V gene TRBV19 combines with J gene TRBJ2-3, with 12 bases lining up with TRBD2. Germline assignment: CDR1 LNHDA and CDR2 SQIVND (reference sequence). This CDR3 is built from 16 residues. V dropped 3 bases and J dropped 4; count of bases not matched to a gene: 5. CDR3 in amino acids: CASSMASGRAADTQYF. The CDR3 nucleotides are TGTGCCAGTAGTATGGCTAGCGGGAGGGCCGCAGATACGCAGTATTTT.

V gene TRBV27 combines with J gene TRBJ2-1; TRBD2 agrees at 8 bases. The V and J ends lost 5 bases and 5 bases, in that order; junction bases with no gene match: 5. There are 14 residues in the CDR3. Germline V gives CDR1 MNHEY, CDR2 SMNVEV (reference sequence). Written as DNA, the CDR3 is TGTGCCAGCAGTCGTCAGCGGGGGAACAATGAGCAGTTCTTC. Translated: CASSRQRGNNEQFF.

The V gene is TRBV9, the J gene TRBJ2-3; the match to TRBD1 covers 7 bases. The CDR3 extends over 15 amino acids. V was pared by 4 bases and J by 3 bases, with 8 bases of the junction left unmatched. Looked up from germline, CDR1 is SGDLS and CDR2 is YYNGEE. CDR3 bases: TGTGCCAGCAGCCCGACAGGGTGGGGGACAGATACGCAGTATTTT. This gives the protein CASSPTGWGTDTQYF. Full variable domain (remainder filled in from reference TRBV9 and TRBJ2-3): DSGVTQTPKHLITATGQRVTLRCSPRSGDLSVYWYQQSLDQGLQFLIQYYNGEERAKGNILERFSAQQFPDLHSELNLSSLELGDSALYFCASSPTGWGTDTQYFGPGTRLTVL.